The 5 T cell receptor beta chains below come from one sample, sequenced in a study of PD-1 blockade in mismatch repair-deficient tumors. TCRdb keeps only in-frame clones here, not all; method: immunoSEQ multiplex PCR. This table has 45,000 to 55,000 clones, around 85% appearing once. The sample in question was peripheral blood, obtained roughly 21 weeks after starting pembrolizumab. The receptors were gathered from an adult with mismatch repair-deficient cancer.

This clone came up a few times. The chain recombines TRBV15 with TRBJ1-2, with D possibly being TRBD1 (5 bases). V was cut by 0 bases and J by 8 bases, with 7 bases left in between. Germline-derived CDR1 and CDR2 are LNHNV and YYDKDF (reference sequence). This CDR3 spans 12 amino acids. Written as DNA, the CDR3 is TGTGCCACCAGCAGAGACAGGGAAGGCTACACCTTC. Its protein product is CATSRDREGYTF.

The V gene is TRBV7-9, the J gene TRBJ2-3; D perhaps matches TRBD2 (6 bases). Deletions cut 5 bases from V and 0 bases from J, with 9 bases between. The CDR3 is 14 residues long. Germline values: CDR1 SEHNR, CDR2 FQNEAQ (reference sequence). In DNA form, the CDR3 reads TGTGCCAGCAGCCCGGGACTTAGCACAGATACGCAGTATTTT. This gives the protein CASSPGLSTDTQYF.

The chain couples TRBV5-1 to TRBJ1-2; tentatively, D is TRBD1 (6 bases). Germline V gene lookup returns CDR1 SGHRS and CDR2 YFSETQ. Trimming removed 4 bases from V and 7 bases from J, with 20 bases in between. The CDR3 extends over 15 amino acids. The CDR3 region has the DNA TGCGCCAGCAGCCCGGGACACCAAGCTCTCCCTGGCTACACCTTC. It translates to CASSPGHQALPGYTF.

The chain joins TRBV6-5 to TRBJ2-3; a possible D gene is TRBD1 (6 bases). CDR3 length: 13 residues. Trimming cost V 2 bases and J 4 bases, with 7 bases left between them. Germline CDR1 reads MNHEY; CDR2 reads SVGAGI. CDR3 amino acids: CASSYPGADTQYF. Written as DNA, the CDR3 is TGTGCCAGCAGTTACCCAGGGGCAGATACGCAGTATTTT.

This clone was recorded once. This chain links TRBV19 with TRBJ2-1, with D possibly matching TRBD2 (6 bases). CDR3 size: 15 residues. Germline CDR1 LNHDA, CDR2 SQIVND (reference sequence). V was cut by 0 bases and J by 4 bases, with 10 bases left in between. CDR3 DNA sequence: TGTGCCAGTAGTATAGAGGGTGGACTATACAATGAGCAGTTCTTC. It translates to CASSIEGGLYNEQFF.